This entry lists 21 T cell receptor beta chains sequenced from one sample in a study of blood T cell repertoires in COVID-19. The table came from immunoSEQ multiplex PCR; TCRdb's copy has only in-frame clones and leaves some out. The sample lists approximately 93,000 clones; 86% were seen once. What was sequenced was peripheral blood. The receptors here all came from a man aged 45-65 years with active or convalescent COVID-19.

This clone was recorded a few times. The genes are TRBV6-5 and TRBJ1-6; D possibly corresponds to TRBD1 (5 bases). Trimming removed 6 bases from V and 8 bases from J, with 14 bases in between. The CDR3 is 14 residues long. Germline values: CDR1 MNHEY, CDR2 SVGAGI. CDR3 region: CASRLGGRDSPLHF. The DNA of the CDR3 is TGTGCCAGCAGATTGGGGGGGAGGGATTCACCCCTCCACTTT.

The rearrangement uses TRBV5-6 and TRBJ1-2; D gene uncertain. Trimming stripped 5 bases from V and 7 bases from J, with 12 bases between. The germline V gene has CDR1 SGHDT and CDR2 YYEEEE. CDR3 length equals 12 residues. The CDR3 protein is CASSSSDIGYTF. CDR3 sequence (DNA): TGTGCCAGCAGTTCATCCGACATTGGCTACACCTTC.

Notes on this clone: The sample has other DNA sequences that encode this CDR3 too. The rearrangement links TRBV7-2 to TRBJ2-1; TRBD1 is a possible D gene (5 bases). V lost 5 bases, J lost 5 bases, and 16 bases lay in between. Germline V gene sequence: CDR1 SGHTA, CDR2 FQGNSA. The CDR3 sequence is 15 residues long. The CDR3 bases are TGTGCCAGCAGCCTGCGAAGACAGAGCCACAATGAGCAGTTCTTC. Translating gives CASSLRRQSHNEQFF.

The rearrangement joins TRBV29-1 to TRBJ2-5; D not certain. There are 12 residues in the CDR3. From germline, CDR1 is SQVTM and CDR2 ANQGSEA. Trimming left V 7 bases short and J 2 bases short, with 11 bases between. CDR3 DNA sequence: TGCAGCGCCCAAGGAGATCAAGAGACCCAGTACTTC. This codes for CSAQGDQETQYF.

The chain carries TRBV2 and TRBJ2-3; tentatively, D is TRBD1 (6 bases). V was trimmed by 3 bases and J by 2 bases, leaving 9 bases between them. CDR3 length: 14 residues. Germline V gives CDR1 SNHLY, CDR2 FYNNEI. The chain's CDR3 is CASSEQGTTDTQYF. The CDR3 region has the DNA TGTGCCAGCAGTGAGCAGGGGACCACAGATACGCAGTATTTT.

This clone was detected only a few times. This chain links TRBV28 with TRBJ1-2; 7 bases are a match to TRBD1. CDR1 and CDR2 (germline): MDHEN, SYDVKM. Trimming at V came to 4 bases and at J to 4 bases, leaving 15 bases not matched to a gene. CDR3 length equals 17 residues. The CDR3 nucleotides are TGTGCCAGCAGTTCAGGACAGGCCCGGGCCGGTAGCTATGGCTACACCTTC. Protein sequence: CASSSGQARAGSYGYTF.

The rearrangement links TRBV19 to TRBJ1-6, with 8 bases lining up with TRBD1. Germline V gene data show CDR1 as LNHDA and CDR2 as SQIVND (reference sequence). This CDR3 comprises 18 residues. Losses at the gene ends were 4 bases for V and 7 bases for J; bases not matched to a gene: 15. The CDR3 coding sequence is TGTGCCAGTAGTAGGACCGGGACAGGCTTAACGTCAAATTCACCCCTCCACTTT. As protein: CASSRTGTGLTSNSPLHF.

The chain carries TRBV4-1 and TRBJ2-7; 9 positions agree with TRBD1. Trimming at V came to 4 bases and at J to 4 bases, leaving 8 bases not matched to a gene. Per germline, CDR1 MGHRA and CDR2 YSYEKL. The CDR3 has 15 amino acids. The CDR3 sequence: CASSPLWGQGYEQYF. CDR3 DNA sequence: TGCGCCAGCAGCCCCCTATGGGGACAGGGTTACGAGCAGTACTTC.

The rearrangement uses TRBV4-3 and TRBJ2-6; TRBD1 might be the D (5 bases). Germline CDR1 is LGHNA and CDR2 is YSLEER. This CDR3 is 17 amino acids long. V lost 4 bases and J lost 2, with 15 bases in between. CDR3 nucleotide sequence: TGCGCCAGCAGCCCTCAATCCCAGGGTACTGGGGCCAACGTCCTGACTTTC. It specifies CASSPQSQGTGANVLTF.

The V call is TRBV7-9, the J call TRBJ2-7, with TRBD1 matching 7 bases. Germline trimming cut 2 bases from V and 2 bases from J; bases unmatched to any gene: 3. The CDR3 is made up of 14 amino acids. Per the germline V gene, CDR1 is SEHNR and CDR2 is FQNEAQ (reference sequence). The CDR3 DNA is TGTGCCAGCAGCTTACCGGGACAGACCTACGAGCAGTACTTC. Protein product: CASSLPGQTYEQYF.

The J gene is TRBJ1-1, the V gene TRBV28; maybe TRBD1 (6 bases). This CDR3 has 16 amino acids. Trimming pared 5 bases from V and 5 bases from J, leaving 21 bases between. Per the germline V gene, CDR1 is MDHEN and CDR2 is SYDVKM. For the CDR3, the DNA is TGTGCCAGCAGTCCCCCAGTGGGGGCGCTGGGGACTGAAGCTTTCTTT. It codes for CASSPPVGALGTEAFF.

CDR3 sequence: CASSRQGGYEQYF. CDR3 sequence (DNA): TGTGCCAGTAGTCGACAGGGGGGCTACGAGCAGTACTTC. The gene calls are TRBV19 and TRBJ2-7; TRBD1 agrees at 9 bases. Germline V CDR1 and CDR2: LNHDA, SQIVND (reference sequence). CDR3 length: 13 residues. J was trimmed by 3 bases and V by 5 bases; bases with no gene match: 2.

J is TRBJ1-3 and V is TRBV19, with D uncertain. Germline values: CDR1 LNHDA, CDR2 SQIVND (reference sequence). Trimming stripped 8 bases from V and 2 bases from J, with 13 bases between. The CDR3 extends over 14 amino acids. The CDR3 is CASGGVLAGNTIYF. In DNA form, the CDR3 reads TGTGCCAGTGGCGGGGTTCTTGCTGGAAACACCATATATTTT.

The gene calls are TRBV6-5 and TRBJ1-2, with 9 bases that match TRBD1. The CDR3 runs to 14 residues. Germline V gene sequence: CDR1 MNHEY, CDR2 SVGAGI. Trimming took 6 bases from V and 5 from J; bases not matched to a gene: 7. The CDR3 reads CASRDPGQGYGYTF. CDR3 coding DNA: TGTGCCAGCAGGGACCCGGGACAGGGTTATGGCTACACCTTC.

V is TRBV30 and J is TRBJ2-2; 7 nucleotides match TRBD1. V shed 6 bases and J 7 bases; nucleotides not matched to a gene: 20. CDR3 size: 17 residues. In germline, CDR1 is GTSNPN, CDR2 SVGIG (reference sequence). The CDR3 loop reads CACIRGTAPGYYGELFF. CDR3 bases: TGTGCCTGCATTCGTGGGACAGCCCCGGGGTACTACGGGGAGCTGTTTTTT.

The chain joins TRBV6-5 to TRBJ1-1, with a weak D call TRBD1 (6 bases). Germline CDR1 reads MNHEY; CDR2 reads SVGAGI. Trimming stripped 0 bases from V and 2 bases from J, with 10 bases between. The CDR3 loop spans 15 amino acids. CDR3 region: CASSYSPGVNTEAFF. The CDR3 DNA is TGTGCCAGCAGTTACTCCCCAGGGGTAAACACTGAAGCTTTCTTT.

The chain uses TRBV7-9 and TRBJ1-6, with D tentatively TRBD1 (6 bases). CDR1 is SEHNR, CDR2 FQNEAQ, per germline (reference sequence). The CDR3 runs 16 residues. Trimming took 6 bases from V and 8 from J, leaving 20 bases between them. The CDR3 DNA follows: TGTGCCAGCAGAACACAGGGCTCCGCGGTCGATTCACCCCTCCACTTT. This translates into CASRTQGSAVDSPLHF. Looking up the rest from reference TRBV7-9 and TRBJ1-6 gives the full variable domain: DTGVSQNPRHKITKRGQNVTFRCDPISEHNRLYWYRQTLGQGPEFLTYFQNEAQLEKSRLLSDRFSAERPKGSFSTLEIQRTEQGDSAMYLCASRTQGSAVDSPLHFGNGTRLTVT.

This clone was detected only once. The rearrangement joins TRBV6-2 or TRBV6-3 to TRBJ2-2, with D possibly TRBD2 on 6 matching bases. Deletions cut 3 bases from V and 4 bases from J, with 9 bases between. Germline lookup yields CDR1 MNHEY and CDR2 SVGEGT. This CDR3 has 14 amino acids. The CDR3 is CASSYMGGTGELFF. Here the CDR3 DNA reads TGTGCCAGCAGTTATATGGGGGGCACCGGGGAGCTGTTTTTT.

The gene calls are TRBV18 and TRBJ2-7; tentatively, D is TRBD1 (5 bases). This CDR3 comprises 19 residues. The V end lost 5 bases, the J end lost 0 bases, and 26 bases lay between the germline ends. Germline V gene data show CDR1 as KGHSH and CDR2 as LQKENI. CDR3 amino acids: CASSLVGVSLYLSSYEQYF. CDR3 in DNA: TGTGCCAGCTCATTAGTAGGGGTCTCCCTTTACTTGTCCTCCTACGAGCAGTACTTC. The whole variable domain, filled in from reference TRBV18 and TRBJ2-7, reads NAGVMQNPRHLVRRRGQEARLRCSPMKGHSHVYWYRQLPEEGLKFMVYLQKENIIDESGMPKERFSAEFPKEGPSILRIQQVVRGDSAAYFCASSLVGVSLYLSSYEQYFGPGTRLTVT.

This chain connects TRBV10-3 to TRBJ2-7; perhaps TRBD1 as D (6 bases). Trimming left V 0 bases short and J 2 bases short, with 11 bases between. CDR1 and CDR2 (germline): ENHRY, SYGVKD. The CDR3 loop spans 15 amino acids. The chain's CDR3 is CAISESMSGAYEQYF. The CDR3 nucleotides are TGTGCCATCAGTGAGTCGATGTCAGGGGCCTACGAGCAGTACTTC.

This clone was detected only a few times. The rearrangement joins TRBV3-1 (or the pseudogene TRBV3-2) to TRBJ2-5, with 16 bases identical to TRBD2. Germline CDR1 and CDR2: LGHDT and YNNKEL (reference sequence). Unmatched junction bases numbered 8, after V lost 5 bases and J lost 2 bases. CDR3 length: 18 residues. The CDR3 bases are TGTGCCAGCAGCATGAAGGGACTAGCGGGAGGGATACAAGAGACCCAGTACTTC. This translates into CASSMKGLAGGIQETQYF.